This T cell receptor beta chain was obtained from a study of PD-L1 blockade in urothelial cancer. About the study: About 85% of the roughly 29 patients were men whose urothelial cancer was bladder-origin. Per blood sample, T cells had a median of roughly 150,000.

Study-level findings and limits: Durable-benefit patients expanded tumor-associated blood clones more at 3 weeks.

V shed 6 bases and J shed 5 bases, with 14 bases lying between them. CDR1 MRHNA and CDR2 SNTAGT come from the germline V gene. The CDR3 contains 15 residues. Time point noted: peripheral blood 6 weeks after treatment start. In regard to this clone: Its antigen is unidentified.

Libraries were prepared by immunoSEQ multiplex PCR; TCRdb keeps only in-frame clonotypes and omits some of them. This sample has 120,000 or so clones, with about 84% found just once. This TCR derives from a man aged 45 to 65 with urothelial cancer. The chain has TRBV6-4 and TRBJ1-6, with D possibly matching TRBD1 (5 bases). This specimen was PBMCs, taken around atezolizumab (anti-PD-L1) treatment. CDR3 amino acids: CASRRTGLNNSPLHF. The CDR3 coding sequence is TGTGCCAGCAGGAGGACGGGACTCAATAATTCACCCCTCCACTTT.